The 15 T cell receptor beta chains below were found in one sample sequenced in a study of blood T cell repertoires in COVID-19. The data were produced by immunoSEQ multiplex PCR, yet TCRdb's version contains in-frame clones alone and is incomplete. Of approximately 200,000 clones listed, 80% to 85% are singletons. Sequencing input: peripheral blood. These receptors came from a human donor in a cohort sampled during active COVID-19.

The chain carries TRBV24-1 and TRBJ2-6, with 7 bases fitting TRBD1. Trimming removed 4 bases from V and 4 bases from J; junction bases left unmatched: 9. This CDR3 has 17 residues. CDR1 is KGHDR, CDR2 SFDVKD, per germline. The CDR3 nucleotides are TGTGCCACCAGTGACACAAGAGGGGGCTACGGGGCCAACGTCCTGACTTTC. It is translated as CATSDTRGGYGANVLTF.

V usage is TRBV24-1 and J usage is TRBJ2-7; 9 bases align to TRBD1. Germline trimming cut 5 bases from V and 4 bases from J; bases unmatched to any gene: 5. The CDR3 is made up of 14 amino acids. Germline values: CDR1 KGHDR, CDR2 SFDVKD. The CDR3 region has the DNA TGTGCCACCAGTGGCCGGGACAGGGTTTACGAGCAGTACTTC. It specifies CATSGRDRVYEQYF.

The chain links TRBV4-1 to TRBJ1-4; D remains ambiguous. Trimming shortened V by 4 bases and J by 8 bases, and 11 bases separated the two germline ends. Germline CDR1 MGHRA, CDR2 YSYEKL. The CDR3 extends over 13 amino acids. The chain's CDR3 is CASSLSGGEKLFF. CDR3 sequence (DNA): TGCGCCAGCAGCCTTTCGGGAGGGGAAAAACTGTTTTTT.

J is TRBJ2-7 and V is TRBV7-2; possibly TRBD2 for D (5 bases). Germline assignment: CDR1 SGHTA and CDR2 FQGNSA. CDR3 length: 15 amino acids. The V and J ends lost 5 bases and 1 base respectively, with 15 bases between them. Here the CDR3 DNA reads TGTGCCAGCAGCCCTTCTCGGAGCGGATCCTACGAGCAGTACTTC. Protein sequence: CASSPSRSGSYEQYF.

V is TRBV27 and J is TRBJ2-7, with D possibly TRBD2 on 5 matching bases. The CDR3 runs 17 residues. CDR1 is MNHEY, CDR2 SMNVEV, per germline (reference sequence). Trimming took off 8 bases at V and 1 base at J, with 24 bases between the two ends. The CDR3 loop is CASSLLAPGSPSYEQYF. As DNA, the CDR3 is TGTGCCAGCTCCCTCCTTGCCCCGGGAAGCCCTTCCTACGAGCAGTACTTC.

The genes are TRBV27 and TRBJ1-1; TRBD1 matches at 7 bases. Germline V gene lookup returns CDR1 MNHEY and CDR2 SMNVEV (reference sequence). This CDR3 spans 15 amino acids. The trim removed 5 bases at V and 11 bases at J, leaving 17 bases unmatched. The CDR3, as DNA: TGTGCCAGCAGTCCGCAGGACAGGTTCTTCAACGGGGCTTTCTTT. It encodes CASSPQDRFFNGAFF.

The chain employs TRBV10-3 and TRBJ2-7; D is perhaps TRBD2 (5 bases). Germline values: CDR1 ENHRY, CDR2 SYGVKD. The CDR3 consists of 14 residues. V shed 7 bases and J shed 0 bases, with 13 bases lying between them. The CDR3: CAIKRVSGSYEQYF. The CDR3 bases are TGTGCCATCAAGAGGGTTTCGGGCTCCTACGAGCAGTACTTC.

V usage is TRBV19 and J usage is TRBJ1-5, with TRBD1 matching over 9 bases. V dropped 10 bases and J dropped 6; count of bases not matched to a gene: 7. CDR1 and CDR2 (germline): LNHDA, SQIVND (reference sequence). The CDR3 is made up of 13 amino acids. The CDR3: CATTGTGLQPQHF. As DNA, the CDR3 is TGTGCCACCACAGGGACAGGGCTTCAGCCCCAGCATTTT.

The V gene is TRBV2, the J gene TRBJ1-2, with D possibly TRBD1 on 5 matching bases. The V end lost 4 bases, the J end lost 9 bases, and 15 bases lay between the germline ends. Germline assignment: CDR1 SNHLY and CDR2 FYNNEI. This CDR3 region has 13 residues. CDR3 sequence (DNA): TGTGCCAGCAGTGCAGGGTGGGTGGAGAGCTACACCTTC. It yields the protein CASSAGWVESYTF.

The chain joins TRBV20-1 to TRBJ2-5; perhaps TRBD2 as D (6 bases). Trimming cost V 5 bases and J 5 bases, with 9 bases left between them. The CDR3 has 11 amino acids. Germline V gives CDR1 DFQATT, CDR2 SNEGSKA (reference sequence). CDR3 nucleotides: TGCAGTGCTTCCCGGGAGGAGACCCAGTACTTC. It is translated as CSASREETQYF.

This rearrangement joins TRBV4-3 to TRBJ2-3; D gene uncertain. The CDR3 spans 13 residues. The V end lost 2 bases, the J end lost 3 bases, and 6 bases lay between the germline ends. CDR1 LGHNA and CDR2 YSLEER come from the germline V gene. The CDR3 DNA sequence: TGCGCCAGCAGCCAATCTACTACAGATACGCAGTATTTT. It codes for CASSQSTTDTQYF.

This clone was detected only once. The rearrangement links TRBV7-3 to TRBJ2-3; tentatively, D is TRBD2 (7 bases). The CDR3 totals 15 residues. Germline lookup yields CDR1 SGHTA and CDR2 FQGTGA. Trimming cost V 5 bases and J 4 bases, with 16 bases left between them. CDR3 nucleotides: TGTGCCAGCAGCCAACGGACGGGGGGCCCAGATACGCAGTATTTT. As protein: CASSQRTGGPDTQYF.

This clone was seen only once. The V gene is TRBV27, the J gene TRBJ1-1; 7 positions agree with TRBD1. CDR1 is MNHEY, CDR2 SMNVEV, per germline (reference sequence). CDR3 length equals 15 residues. The trim removed 7 bases at V and 2 bases at J, leaving 10 bases unmatched. The CDR3 DNA sequence: TGTGCCAGCACCCCGCAGGGGGGCCGTAACACTGAAGCTTTCTTT. The encoded protein is CASTPQGGRNTEAFF.

This chain uses TRBV28 with TRBJ1-5; D may be TRBD1 (5 bases). CDR3 length: 14 residues. The V gene's germline CDR1 is MDHEN and CDR2 SYDVKM. The ends were cut back, 6 bases at V and 6 bases at J, with 15 bases in the middle. The CDR3 reads CASSLPRGVQPQHF. The CDR3 coding sequence is TGTGCCAGCAGCCTCCCCCGGGGGGTTCAGCCCCAGCATTTT.

Notes on this clone: This CDR3 is also generated by other DNA sequences in the sample. The chain links TRBV5-5 to TRBJ2-1; 13 nucleotides agree with TRBD2. This CDR3 has 15 residues. The V gene end was trimmed by 0 bases and the J gene end by 8 bases; junction bases not matched to a gene: 2. The germline V gene encodes CDR1 SGHKS and CDR2 YYEKEE (reference sequence). In nucleotides, the CDR3 is TGTGCCAGCAGCTTGGGGACTAGCGGGAGTGATGAGCAGTTCTTC. This gives the protein CASSLGTSGSDEQFF.